Listed here are 6 T cell receptor beta chains from one sample, sequenced in a study of monozygotic twins with inflammatory bowel disease. From the 5' RACE reads, TCRdb lists one entry per CDR3 protein and no DNA. The sample data list under 200,000 distinct CDR3 sequences. Specimen: blood. Source of these receptors: a human donor with ulcerative colitis or Crohn's disease, or a healthy co-twin of an affected twin (not recorded which).

The V and J genes are TRBV5-1 and TRBJ2-7; absent DNA, TCRdb's TRBD1 call cannot be checked. Germline assignment: CDR1 SGHRS and CDR2 YFSETQ. The CDR3 totals 14 residues. The CDR3 loop is CASSETGRPYEQYF.

The V gene is TRBV20-1, the J gene TRBJ1-5; lacking DNA, the TRBD1 call made by TCRdb goes unchecked. Germline loops: CDR1 DFQATT, CDR2 SNEGSKA (reference sequence). The CDR3 runs to 17 residues. The CDR3 is CSASPLQGARSNQPQHF.

The V call is TRBV18, the J call TRBJ2-2; TCRdb's assignment of TRBD1 cannot be checked, as there is no DNA. Per germline, CDR1 KGHSH and CDR2 LQKENI. This CDR3 comprises 18 residues. The CDR3 sequence: CASSPLRPGQGATGELFF. Full variable domain (remainder filled in from reference TRBV18 and TRBJ2-2): NAGVMQNPRHLVRRRGQEARLRCSPMKGHSHVYWYRQLPEEGLKFMVYLQKENIIDESGMPKERFSAEFPKEGPSILRIQQVVRGDSAAYFCASSPLRPGQGATGELFFGEGSRLTVL.

V usage is TRBV12-3 or TRBV12-4 and J usage is TRBJ2-1; the D call of TRBD2 rests on TCRdb alone, since no DNA is present to check it. The CDR3 sequence is 12 residues long. The CDR3: CASSSGTAEQFF.

The genes are TRBV5-1 and TRBJ2-5; TCRdb lists TRBD1, though no DNA is available to test this call. CDR1 is SGHRS, CDR2 YFSETQ, per germline. The CDR3 contains 15 residues. CDR3 amino acids: CASSFYRGTQETQYF.

V is TRBV20-1 and J is TRBJ2-7; without DNA, the TCRdb call of TRBD2 cannot be checked. The germline gives CDR1 DFQATT, CDR2 SNEGSKA (reference sequence). CDR3 length: 14 amino acids. The CDR3 sequence: CSARDPASVYEQYF.